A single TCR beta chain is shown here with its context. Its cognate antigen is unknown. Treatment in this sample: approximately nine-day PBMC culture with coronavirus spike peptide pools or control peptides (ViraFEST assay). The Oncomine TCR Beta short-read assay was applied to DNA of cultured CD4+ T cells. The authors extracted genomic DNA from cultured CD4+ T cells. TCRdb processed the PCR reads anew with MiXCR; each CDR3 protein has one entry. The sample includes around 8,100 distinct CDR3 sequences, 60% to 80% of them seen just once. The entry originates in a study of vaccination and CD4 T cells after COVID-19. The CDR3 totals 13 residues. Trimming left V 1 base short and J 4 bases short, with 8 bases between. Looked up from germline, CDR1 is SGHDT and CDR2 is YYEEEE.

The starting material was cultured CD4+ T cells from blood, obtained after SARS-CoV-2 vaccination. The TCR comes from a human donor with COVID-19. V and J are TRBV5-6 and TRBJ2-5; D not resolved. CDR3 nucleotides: TGTGCCAGCAGCTTGCAGATTGGAGAGACCCAGTACTTC. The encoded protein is CASSLQIGETQYF.